This entry concerns a single T cell receptor (beta chain). Its specific antigen is unknown. Given the absence of the conserved phenylalanine or tryptophan at the CDR3 end, a read error is likely. The data originate from a study of vaccination and CD4 T cells after COVID-19 (dated by TCRdb to between 2021 and 2024). About the full investigation: Convalescent patients had a positive SARS-CoV-2 result on nasal swab PCR, and of these patients, several had mild disease and one had severe disease. The convalescent cohort comprised six males and four females, including two Hispanic individuals, seven Caucasians, two Asians and one multiracial person. In control cultures, a CEFX viral epitope pool was used as positive control, an HIV-1 Nef peptide pool was used as negative control, or no peptide was added. Culture stimuli were overlapping spike peptide pools from SARS-CoV-2 and from the common cold coronaviruses HCoV-NL63, HCoV-OC43 and HCoV-229E. Post-COVID blood samples from convalescent patients were collected a median of around 110 days after diagnosis, with a range of roughly 30 to 161 days. In under twelve COVID-19 convalescent patients and a few infection-naive healthy vaccine recipients, researchers compared the spike-specific CD4+ TCR repertoire from before mRNA vaccination with the repertoire from after. Post-vaccine blood samples were taken a median of around 77 days after the second vaccine dose, with a range of roughly 14 to 241 days. Two doses of either the Pfizer-BioNTech BNT162b2 vaccine (n=8) or the Moderna mRNA-1273 vaccine (n=2) were administered to participants.

The sample's treatment or condition label is to be understood as: approximately nine-day PBMC culture with coronavirus spike peptide pools or control peptides (ViraFEST assay). The ViraFEST assay was used in the study, in which antigen-specific T cells were expanded with peptide pools and expanded clonotypes were subsequently identified by TCR sequencing. The convalescent patients' positive SARS-CoV-2 PCR tests fell between March and December 2020, which was before the Alpha, Beta and Delta variants emerged in the United States. Over 1.5 million PBMCs per well were cultured in IMDM with 5% human AB serum and roughly 9.3 IU/ml IL-2, plus 10 ug/ml peptide pools. On days 3 and 7, half of the culture medium was replaced with fresh IL-2-containing medium. After around 11 days of culture, CD4+ T cells were isolated by negative selection with the EasySep CD4+ T cell isolation kit. PBMCs were separated from whole blood using Ficoll-Paque Plus gradient centrifugation and then either used fresh or cryopreserved at -140C. Each culture condition was generally run in triplicate wells.

Looking up the germline V gene (reference sequence) yields CDR1 MNHEY and CDR2 SMNVEV. Trimming accounts for 8 bases at V and 4 bases at J, while the number of junction bases matched to no gene is 2. The CDR3 spans 13 residues, counting both ends. The only DNA kept is the CDR3, 39 bases in frame from the first base. Libraries were constructed by PCR. At the Johns Hopkins FTIC core, DNA from the cultured CD4+ T cells underwent TCR sequencing with the Oncomine TCR Beta short-read assay. The QIAamp micro DNA kit was used to extract genomic DNA from the cultured CD4+ T cells. The Oncomine TCR Beta libraries from cultured CD4+ T cells were pooled using unique dual indexes and then sequenced on an Illumina iSeq 100. The study's own analysis went as follows. Non-productive sequences were removed, and CDR3s that did not start with C, did not end with F or W, or were shorter than 7 amino acids were discarded. The MANAFEST web application identified antigen-specific clonotypes by comparing peptide-stimulated wells against reference wells and other culture wells. Positive clones required FDR below 0.05, an odds ratio above 5, and productive frequency above 0.1% in at least two of three replicate wells. A clonotype was classed as cross-reactive if the clonotype showed significant expansion both in SARS-CoV-2 spike wells and in at least one common cold coronavirus spike condition. Similarity between CDR3 sequences was evaluated in R version 3.6.1 using Levenshtein distances (stringdist) and unrooted phylogenetic trees (ape). TCRdb cleaned the public reads at Q25 with fastp, built clones with MiXCR and kept in-frame beta chains. CDR3 protein duplicates are merged, each entry listing the most common genes and DNA. TCRdb assigned the V and J calls; the authors' analysis was not used. In this sample the table shows about 11,000 distinct CDR3 sequences, around a third of which occur a single time. The ten largest account for about 15% of the sample.

Study-wide conclusions, independent of this receptor: The median count of SARS-CoV-2-reactive clonotypes went up from roughly 21 after infection to approximately 40 after vaccination, although the change was not significant. Among convalescent patients, a median about 86% of the SARS-CoV-2-reactive clones seen after vaccination appeared only after vaccination, which suggests priming specific to the vaccine. The study included relatively few convalescent patients and did not analyze early timepoints after natural infection. Of the vaccine-specific clones found in convalescent patients, nearly all (304 of 307) were mono-reactive for SARS-CoV-2 spike instead of being cross-reactive with common cold coronaviruses.

The sequence is built from TRBV27 and TRBJ1-6; 7 middle bases align to TRBD1. The sample in question was CD4+ T cells from blood, cultured in vitro, obtained after SARS-CoV-2 vaccination. This receptor was obtained from a human donor who had recovered from COVID-19. The nucleotide sequence reads as follows: TGTGCCAGCTGGGACAGTTATAATTCACCCCTCCACTCT. This codes for CASWDSYNSPLHS.